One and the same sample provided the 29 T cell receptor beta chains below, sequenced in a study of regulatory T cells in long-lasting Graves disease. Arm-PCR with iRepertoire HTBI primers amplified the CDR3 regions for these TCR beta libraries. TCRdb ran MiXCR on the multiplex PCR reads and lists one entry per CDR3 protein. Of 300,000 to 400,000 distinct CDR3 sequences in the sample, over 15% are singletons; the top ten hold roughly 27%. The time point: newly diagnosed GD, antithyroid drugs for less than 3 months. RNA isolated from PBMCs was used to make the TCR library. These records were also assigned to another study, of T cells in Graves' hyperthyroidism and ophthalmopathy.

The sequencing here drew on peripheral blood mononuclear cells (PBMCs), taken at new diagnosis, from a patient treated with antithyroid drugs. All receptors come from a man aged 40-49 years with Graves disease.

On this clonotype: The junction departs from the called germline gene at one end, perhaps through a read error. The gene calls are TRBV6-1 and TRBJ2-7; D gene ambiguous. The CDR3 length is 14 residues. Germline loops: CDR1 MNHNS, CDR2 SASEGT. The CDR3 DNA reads TGTGCCAGCAGGGAAGGGCCGGTCTCCTACGAGCAGTACTTC. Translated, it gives CASREGPVSYEQYF.

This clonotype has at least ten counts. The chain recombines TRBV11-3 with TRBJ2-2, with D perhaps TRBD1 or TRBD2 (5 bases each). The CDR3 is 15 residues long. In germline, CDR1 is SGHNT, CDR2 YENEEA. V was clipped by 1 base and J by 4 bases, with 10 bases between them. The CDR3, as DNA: TGTGCCAGCAGCTTAGGAGGGGCCCGCACCGGGGAGCTGTTTTTT. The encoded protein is CASSLGGARTGELFF.

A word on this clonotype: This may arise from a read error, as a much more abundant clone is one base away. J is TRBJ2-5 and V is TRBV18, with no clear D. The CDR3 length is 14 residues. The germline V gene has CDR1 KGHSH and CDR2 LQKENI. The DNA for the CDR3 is TGTCCCAGCTCACCACCGAATAGTCAGGAGACCCAGTACTTC. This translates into CPSSPPNSQETQYF.

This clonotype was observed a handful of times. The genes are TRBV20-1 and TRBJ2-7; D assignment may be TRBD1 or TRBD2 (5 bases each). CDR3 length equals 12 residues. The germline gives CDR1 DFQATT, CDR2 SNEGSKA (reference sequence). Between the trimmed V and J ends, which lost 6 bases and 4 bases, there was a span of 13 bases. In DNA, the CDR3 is TGCAGTGCCAGCGAGGGGTTTTACGAGCAGTACTTC. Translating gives CSASEGFYEQYF.

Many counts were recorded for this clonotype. DNA for the CDR3: TGTGCCAGCAGTATCTTCCGGACAGGGCAGACCGGGCAGTACTTC. This encodes CASSIFRTGQTGQYF. The chain uses TRBV27 and TRBJ2-7; TRBD1 aligns across 8 bases. Per germline, CDR1 MNHEY and CDR2 SMNVEV (reference sequence). The CDR3 sequence is 15 residues long. V lost 5 bases to trimming and J lost 9 bases; unmatched junction nucleotides: 15.

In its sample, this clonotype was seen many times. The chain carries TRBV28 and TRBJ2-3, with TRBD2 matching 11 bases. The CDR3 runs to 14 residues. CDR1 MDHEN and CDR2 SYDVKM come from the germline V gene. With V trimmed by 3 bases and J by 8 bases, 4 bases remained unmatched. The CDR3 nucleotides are TGTGCCAGCAGTTTGCCTAGCGGGGGGCGTACGCAGTATTTT. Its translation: CASSLPSGGRTQYF.

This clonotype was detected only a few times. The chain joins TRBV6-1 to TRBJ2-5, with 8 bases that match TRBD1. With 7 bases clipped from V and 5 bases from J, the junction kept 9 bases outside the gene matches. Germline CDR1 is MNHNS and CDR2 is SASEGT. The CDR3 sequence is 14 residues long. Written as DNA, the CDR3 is TGTGCCAGCACCCAGGGGGCGGAATGGGAGACCCAGTACTTC. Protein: CASTQGAEWETQYF.

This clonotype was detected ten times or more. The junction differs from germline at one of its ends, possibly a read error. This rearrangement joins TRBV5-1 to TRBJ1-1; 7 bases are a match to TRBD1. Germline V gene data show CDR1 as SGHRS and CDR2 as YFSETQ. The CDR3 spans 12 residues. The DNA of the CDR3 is TGTGCCAGCAGCTTGGGGACAGATGAAGCTTTCTTT. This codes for CASSLGTDEAFF. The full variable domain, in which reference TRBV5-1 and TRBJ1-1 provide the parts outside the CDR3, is KAGVTQTPRYLIKTRGQQVTLSCSPISGHRSVSWYQQTPGQGLQFLFEYFSETQRNKGNFPGRFSGRQFSNSRSEMNVSTLELGDSALYLCASSLGTDEAFFGQGTRLTVV.

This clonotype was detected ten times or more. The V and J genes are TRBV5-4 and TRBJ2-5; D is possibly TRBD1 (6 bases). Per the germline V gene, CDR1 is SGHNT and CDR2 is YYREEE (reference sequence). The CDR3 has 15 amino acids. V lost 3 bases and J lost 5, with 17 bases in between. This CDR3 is CASSSRQVGAETQYF. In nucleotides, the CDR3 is TGTGCCAGCAGCTCCCGACAGGTGGGGGCGGAGACCCAGTACTTC.

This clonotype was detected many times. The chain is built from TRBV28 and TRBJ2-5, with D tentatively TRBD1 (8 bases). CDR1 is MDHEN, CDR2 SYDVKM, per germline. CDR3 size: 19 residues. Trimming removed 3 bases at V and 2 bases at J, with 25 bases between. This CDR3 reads CASSFFSPGGQGDQETQYF. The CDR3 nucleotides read TGTGCCAGCAGTTTCTTTTCACCGGGAGGACAGGGAGATCAAGAGACCCAGTACTTC.

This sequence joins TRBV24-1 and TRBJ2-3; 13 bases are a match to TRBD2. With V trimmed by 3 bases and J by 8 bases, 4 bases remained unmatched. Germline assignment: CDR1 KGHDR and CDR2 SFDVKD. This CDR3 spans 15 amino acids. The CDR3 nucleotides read TGTGCCACCAGTGATCCCGGGACTAGCGGGGTTACGCAGTATTTT. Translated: CATSDPGTSGVTQYF.

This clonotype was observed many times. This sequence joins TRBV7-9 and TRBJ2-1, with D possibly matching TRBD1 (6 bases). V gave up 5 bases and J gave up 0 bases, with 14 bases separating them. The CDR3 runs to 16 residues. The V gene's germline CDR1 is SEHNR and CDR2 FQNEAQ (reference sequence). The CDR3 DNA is TGTGCCAGCAGCAGCGACAGGAGCAGCTCCTACAATGAGCAGTTCTTC. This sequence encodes CASSSDRSSSYNEQFF.

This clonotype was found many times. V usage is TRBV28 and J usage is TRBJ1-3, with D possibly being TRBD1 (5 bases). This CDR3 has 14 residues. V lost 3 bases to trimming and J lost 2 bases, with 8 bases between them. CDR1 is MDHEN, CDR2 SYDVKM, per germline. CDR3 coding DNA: TGTGCCAGCAGTTTGGGGGGACCTGGAAACACCATATATTTT. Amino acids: CASSLGGPGNTIYF.

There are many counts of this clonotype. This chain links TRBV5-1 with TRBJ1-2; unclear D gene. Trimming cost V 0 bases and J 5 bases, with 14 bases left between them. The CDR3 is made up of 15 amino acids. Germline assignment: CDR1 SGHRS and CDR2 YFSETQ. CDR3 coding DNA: TGCGCCAGCAGCTTGGGCTCCTCACAAGGGTATGGCTACACCTTC. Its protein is CASSLGSSQGYGYTF.

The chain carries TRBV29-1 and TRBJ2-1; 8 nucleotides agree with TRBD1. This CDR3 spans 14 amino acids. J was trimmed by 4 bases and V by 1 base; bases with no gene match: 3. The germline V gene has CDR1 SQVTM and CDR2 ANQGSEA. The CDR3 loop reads CSVEARDRYNEQFF. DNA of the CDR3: TGCAGCGTTGAAGCACGGGACAGGTACAATGAGCAGTTCTTC.

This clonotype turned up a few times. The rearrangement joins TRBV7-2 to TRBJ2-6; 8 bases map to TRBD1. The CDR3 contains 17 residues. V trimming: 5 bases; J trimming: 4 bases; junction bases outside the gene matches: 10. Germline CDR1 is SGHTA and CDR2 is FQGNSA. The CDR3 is CASSAQGALSGANVLTF. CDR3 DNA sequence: TGTGCCAGCAGCGCCCAGGGGGCCCTGTCAGGGGCCAACGTCCTGACTTTC.

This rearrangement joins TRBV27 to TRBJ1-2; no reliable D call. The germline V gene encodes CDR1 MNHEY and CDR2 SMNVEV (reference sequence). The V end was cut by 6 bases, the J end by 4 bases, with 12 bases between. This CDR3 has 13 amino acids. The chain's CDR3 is CASSRDISYGYTF. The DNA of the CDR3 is TGTGCCAGCAGCCGCGACATCTCCTATGGCTACACCTTC.

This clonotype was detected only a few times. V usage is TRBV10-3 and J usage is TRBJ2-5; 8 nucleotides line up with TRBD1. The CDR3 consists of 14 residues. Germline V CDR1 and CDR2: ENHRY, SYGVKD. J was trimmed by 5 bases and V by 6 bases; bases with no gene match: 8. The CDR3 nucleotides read TGTGCCATCAGCGGGGACAGGACAGGCGAGACCCAGTACTTC. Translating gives CAISGDRTGETQYF.

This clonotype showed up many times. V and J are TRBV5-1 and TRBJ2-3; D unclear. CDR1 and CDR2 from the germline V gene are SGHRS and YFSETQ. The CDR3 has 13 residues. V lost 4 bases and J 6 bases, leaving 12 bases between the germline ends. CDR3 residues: CASSRASMDTQYF. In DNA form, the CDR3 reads TGCGCCAGCAGCCGGGCGAGCATGGATACGCAGTATTTT. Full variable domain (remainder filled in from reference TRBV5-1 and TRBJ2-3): KAGVTQTPRYLIKTRGQQVTLSCSPISGHRSVSWYQQTPGQGLQFLFEYFSETQRNKGNFPGRFSGRQFSNSRSEMNVSTLELGDSALYLCASSRASMDTQYFGPGTRLTVL.

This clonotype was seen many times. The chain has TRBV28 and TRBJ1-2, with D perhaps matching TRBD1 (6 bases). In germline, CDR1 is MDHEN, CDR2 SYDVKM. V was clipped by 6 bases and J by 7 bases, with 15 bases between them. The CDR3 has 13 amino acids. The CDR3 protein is CASSRGGRSGYTF. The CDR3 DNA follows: TGTGCCAGCAGCCGTGGGGGGCGATCTGGCTACACCTTC.

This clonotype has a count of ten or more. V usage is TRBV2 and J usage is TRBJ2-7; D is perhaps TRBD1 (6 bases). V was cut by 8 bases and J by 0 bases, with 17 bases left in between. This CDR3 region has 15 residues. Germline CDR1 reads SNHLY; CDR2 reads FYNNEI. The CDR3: CASQLDRPLSYEQYF. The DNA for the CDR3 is TGTGCCAGCCAGCTGGACAGACCACTCTCCTACGAGCAGTACTTC.

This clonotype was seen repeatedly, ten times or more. This chain's CDR3 is CAWRPQGDGQPQHF. The CDR3 nucleotides read TGTGCCTGGAGACCACAGGGGGACGGTCAGCCCCAGCATTTT. The rearrangement links TRBV30 to TRBJ1-5, with TRBD1 matching over 8 bases. Germline CDR1 GTSNPN, CDR2 SVGIG (reference sequence). The CDR3 runs 14 residues. V lost 3 bases and J lost 6; bases outside the gene matches: 7. The full variable domain, with the rest looked up from reference TRBV30 and TRBJ1-5, is SQTIHQWPATLVQPVGSPLSLECTVEGTSNPNLYWYRQAAGRGLQLLFYSVGIGQISSEVPQNLSASRPQDRQFILSSKKLLLSDSGFYLCAWRPQGDGQPQHFGDGTRLSIL.

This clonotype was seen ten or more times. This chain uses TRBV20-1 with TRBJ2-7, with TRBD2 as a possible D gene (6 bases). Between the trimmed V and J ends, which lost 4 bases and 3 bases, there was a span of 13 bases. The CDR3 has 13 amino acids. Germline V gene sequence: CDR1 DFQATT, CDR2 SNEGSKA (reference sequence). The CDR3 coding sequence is TGCAGTGCTACGCGGACGGGAGACTACGAGCAGTACTTC. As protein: CSATRTGDYEQYF.

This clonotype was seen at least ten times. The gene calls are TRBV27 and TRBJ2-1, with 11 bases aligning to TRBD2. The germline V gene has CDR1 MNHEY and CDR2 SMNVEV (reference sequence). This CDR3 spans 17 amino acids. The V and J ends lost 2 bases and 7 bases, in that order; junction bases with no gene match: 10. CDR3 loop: CASSLAPRSGGANEQFF. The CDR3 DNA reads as TGTGCCAGCAGTTTAGCCCCCCGTAGCGGGGGGGCGAATGAGCAGTTCTTC.

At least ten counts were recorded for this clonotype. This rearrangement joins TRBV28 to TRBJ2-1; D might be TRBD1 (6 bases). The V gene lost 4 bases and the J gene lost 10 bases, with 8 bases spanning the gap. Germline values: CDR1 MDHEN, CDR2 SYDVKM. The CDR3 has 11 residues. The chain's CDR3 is CASSYGQEQFF. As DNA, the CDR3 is TGTGCCAGCAGTTACGGACAGGAGCAGTTCTTC.

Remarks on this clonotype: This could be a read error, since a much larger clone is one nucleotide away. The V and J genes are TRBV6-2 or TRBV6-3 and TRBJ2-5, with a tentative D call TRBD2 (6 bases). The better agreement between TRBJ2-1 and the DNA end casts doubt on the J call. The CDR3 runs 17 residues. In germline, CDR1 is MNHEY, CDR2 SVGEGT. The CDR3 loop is CASSYSPVAGPYNEQFF. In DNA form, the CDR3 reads TGTGCCAGCAGTTACTCGCCAGTTGCGGGGCCTTACAATGAGCAGTTCTTC.

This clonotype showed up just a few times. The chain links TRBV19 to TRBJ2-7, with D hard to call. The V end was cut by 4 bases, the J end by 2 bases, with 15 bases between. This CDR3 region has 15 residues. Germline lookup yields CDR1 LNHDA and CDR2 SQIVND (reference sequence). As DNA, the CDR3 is TGTGCCAGTAGTACCCCGGGCAGAACTACCTACGAGCAGTACTTC. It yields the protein CASSTPGRTTYEQYF. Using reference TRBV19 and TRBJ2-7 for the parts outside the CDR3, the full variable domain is DGGITQSPKYLFRKEGQNVTLSCEQNLNHDAMYWYRQDPGQGLRLIYYSQIVNDFQKGDIAEGYSVSREKKESFPLTVTSAQKNPTAFYLCASSTPGRTTYEQYFGPGTRLTVT.

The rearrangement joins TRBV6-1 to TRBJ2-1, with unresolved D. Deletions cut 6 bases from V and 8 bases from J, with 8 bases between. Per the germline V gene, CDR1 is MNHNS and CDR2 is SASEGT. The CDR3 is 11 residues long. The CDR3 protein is CASSSVDEQFF. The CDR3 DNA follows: TGTGCCAGCAGCTCGGTCGATGAGCAGTTCTTC.

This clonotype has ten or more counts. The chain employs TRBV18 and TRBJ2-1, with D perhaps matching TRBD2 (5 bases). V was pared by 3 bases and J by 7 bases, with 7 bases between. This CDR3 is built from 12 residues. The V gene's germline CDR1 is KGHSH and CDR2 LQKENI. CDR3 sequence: CASSPDWNEQFF. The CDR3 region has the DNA TGTGCCAGCTCACCGGACTGGAATGAGCAGTTCTTC.